This T cell receptor beta chain is from a study of vaccination and CD4 T cells after COVID-19. Study-wide context: SARS-CoV-2 PCR on nasal swabs had been positive for the convalescent patients; several were mild and one was severe. Study observations and caveats: Among convalescent patients, a median about 86% of reactive clones emerged only after vaccination.

The Oncomine TCR Beta short-read assay sequenced DNA from cultured CD4+ T cells. Genomic DNA was isolated from cultured CD4+ T cells. TCRdb re-analysed the PCR reads in MiXCR, keeping a single row per CDR3 protein. The table includes about 15,000 distinct CDR3 sequences, around 55% detected once. The CDR3 has 15 amino acids. V lost 5 bases to trimming and J lost 8 bases; unmatched junction nucleotides: 8. Germline CDR1 LNHDA, CDR2 SQIVND (reference sequence). Points on this clonotype: What it binds is unknown.

Treatment in this sample: 10-day PBMC culture with coronavirus spike peptide pools or control peptides (ViraFEST assay). Expansion of antigen-specific T cells with peptide pools by ViraFEST preceded sequencing of TCRs. The source of this sequence is a human donor who had recovered from COVID-19. The genes are TRBV19 and TRBJ2-4; 11 bases are a match to TRBD2. The specimen sequenced was CD4+ T cells from blood, cultured in vitro. CDR3 nucleotides: TGTGCCAGTAGTCCGACTAGCGGGAAGGTGGACATTCAGTACTTC. This sequence encodes CASSPTSGKVDIQYF.